One and the same sample provided the 2 T cell receptor beta chains below, sequenced in a study of blood T cell repertoires in COVID-19. Measured with immunoSEQ multiplex PCR; TCRdb has only the in-frame clones, and not every one. The sample includes 210,000 or so clones, roughly 80% of them seen just once. The sample was peripheral blood. The source is an elderly woman with acute or convalescent COVID-19.

The chain couples TRBV7-9 to TRBJ1-2; D ambiguous. Germline V CDR1 and CDR2: SEHNR, FQNEAQ (reference sequence). The CDR3 has 15 amino acids. V lost 4 bases and J 4 bases, leaving 16 bases between the germline ends. CDR3 DNA: TGTGCCAGCAGCTCCCCCGGGGATCCCTCCTATGGCTACACCTTC. It translates to CASSSPGDPSYGYTF.

The chain carries TRBV5-5 and TRBJ2-1; 9 nucleotides match TRBD2. V lost 4 bases and J lost 9; bases outside the gene matches: 8. The length of the CDR3 is 14 residues. Germline lookup yields CDR1 SGHKS and CDR2 YYEKEE (reference sequence). DNA of the CDR3: TGTGCCAGCAGCCCCGGGACTAGCATCCGTGAGCAGTTCTTC. Amino acids: CASSPGTSIREQFF. Filled out from reference TRBV5-5 and TRBJ2-1, the complete variable domain reads DAGVTQSPTHLIKTRGQQVTLRCSPISGHKSVSWYQQVLGQGPQFIFQYYEKEERGRGNFPDRFSARQFPNYSSELNVNALLLGDSALYLCASSPGTSIREQFFGPGTRLTVL.